This entry lists 31 T cell receptor beta chains sequenced from one sample in a study of spatial heterogeneity in lung cancer. Study observations and caveats: The study found that expanded intratumoral alpha and beta TCR counts tracked tumor mutation counts.

Time point here: sample taken at primary tumor resection. No antigen has been identified for these receptors. MiXCR was run by TCRdb on the 5' RACE reads, yielding one entry per CDR3 protein. Of under 20,000 distinct CDR3 sequences in the sample, almost 6% were seen once. Sequencing was performed on lung tumor tissue, taken at surgery. The receptors were gathered from a female donor with early-stage non-small cell lung cancer.

This clonotype was counted at least ten times. This beta chain was picked up by a library intended for alpha chains and is off target, so its count carries little meaning. CDR3 loop: CASRAGRGLPKETQYF. As DNA, the CDR3 is TGTGCCAGCCGTGCGGGCAGGGGCCTACCAAAAGAGACCCAGTACTTC. The chain combines TRBV12-3 or TRBV12-4 with TRBJ2-5; D is possibly TRBD1 (6 bases). V was trimmed by 8 bases and J by 3 bases, leaving 22 bases between them. The CDR3 totals 16 residues.

This clonotype was recorded at least ten times. This beta chain turned up in a library designed for alpha chains; as an off-target read, its abundance says little. This rearrangement joins TRBV5-6 to TRBJ2-3; D possibly corresponds to TRBD1 (6 bases). This CDR3 is built from 18 residues. Trimming cost V 2 bases and J 4 bases, with 23 bases left between them. CDR1 is SGHDT and CDR2 is YYEEEE in the germline V gene. For the CDR3, the DNA is TGTGCCAGCAGCTTAGATTTCCGGGGCAGGGGAAATCCAGATACGCAGTATTTT. Its protein product is CASSLDFRGRGNPDTQYF.

At least ten counts were recorded for this clonotype. As an off-target read in a library built for alpha chains, this beta chain has a frequency of little significance. V gene TRBV4-1 combines with J gene TRBJ1-5, with D perhaps matching TRBD1 (5 bases). The CDR3 runs 15 residues. Trimming stripped 1 base from V and 9 bases from J, with 16 bases between. Germline loops: CDR1 MGHRA, CDR2 YSYEKL. The CDR3 reads CASSQGSGPQGPQHF. The CDR3 nucleotides are TGCGCCAGCAGCCAAGGGTCGGGTCCTCAGGGGCCCCAGCATTTT.

This clonotype is deemed medium-sized. A library made for alpha chains picked up this beta chain off target, so its size means little. The chain carries TRBV5-1 and TRBJ2-1; the D is unclear. Germline lookup yields CDR1 SGHRS and CDR2 YFSETQ. With 0 bases removed from V and 10 bases from J, the gap between germline ends came to 5 bases. CDR3 length equals 11 residues. Written as DNA, the CDR3 is TGCGCCAGCAGCTTGGAACGAGAGCAGTTCTTC. This sequence encodes CASSLEREQFF. Filled out from reference TRBV5-1 and TRBJ2-1, the complete variable domain reads KAGVTQTPRYLIKTRGQQVTLSCSPISGHRSVSWYQQTPGQGLQFLFEYFSETQRNKGNFPGRFSGRQFSNSRSEMNVSTLELGDSALYLCASSLEREQFFGPGTRLTVL.

This clonotype was recorded at least ten times. This beta chain turned up in a library designed for alpha chains; as an off-target read, its abundance says little. CDR3 region: CASSPPKILNEQFF. The CDR3 coding sequence is TGTGCCAGCTCACCACCTAAGATCCTTAATGAGCAGTTCTTC. This rearrangement joins TRBV18 to TRBJ2-1; the D is unclear. The V end was cut by 0 bases, the J end by 7 bases, with 10 bases between. Germline V CDR1 and CDR2: KGHSH, LQKENI. The CDR3 runs to 14 residues.

This clonotype has at least ten counts. This beta chain lies outside the target of a library built for alpha chains; its clone size means little. The chain couples TRBV7-8 to TRBJ2-1, with 12 bases identical to TRBD2. Germline assignment: CDR1 SGHVS and CDR2 FQNEAQ. V trimming: 5 bases; J trimming: 9 bases; junction bases outside the gene matches: 8. This CDR3 spans 15 amino acids. This CDR3 reads CASSPRTSGKGEQFF. The CDR3 DNA sequence: TGTGCCAGCAGCCCACGGACTAGCGGGAAAGGTGAGCAGTTCTTC.

Turning to this clonotype: Because the library targeted alpha chains, this beta chain is an off-target read whose size means little. The DNA of the CDR3 is TGTGCCAGCAGCTTCACGGACACGGGTCAGCCCCAGCATTTT. Encoded protein: CASSFTDTGQPQHF. The chain combines TRBV7-2 with TRBJ1-5, with D tentatively TRBD1 (5 bases). Germline CDR1 SGHTA, CDR2 FQGNSA. CDR3 length equals 14 residues. Trimming stripped 3 bases from V and 6 bases from J, with 12 bases between.

This clonotype was detected ten times or more. With the library built for alpha chains, this beta chain is off target and its frequency is not meaningful. The chain is built from TRBV7-3 and TRBJ2-7, with D unresolved. This CDR3 is 15 amino acids long. Germline assignment: CDR1 SGHTA and CDR2 FQGTGA. Trimming shortened V by 3 bases and J by 2 bases, and 14 bases separated the two germline ends. CDR3 coding DNA: TGTGCCAGCAGCTTCCCCAGCGAAGGGACCTACGAGCAGTACTTC. It translates to CASSFPSEGTYEQYF.

As concerns this clonotype: Since it is a stray read in a library aimed at alpha chains, this beta chain has a size that is not meaningful. The chain is built from TRBV21-1 and TRBJ2-2; TRBD2, as called in the table, went unchecked against the DNA. TRBV21-1 represents a pseudogene. There are 16 residues in the CDR3. CDR3 protein: CASSRPGPGWTGELFF. The CDR3 DNA reads as TGTGCCAGCAGTCGTCCAGGGCCGGGTTGGACCGGGGAGCTGTTTTTT.

This clonotype has ten or more counts. Because the library targeted alpha chains, this beta chain is an off-target read whose size means little. The rearrangement joins TRBV11-2 to TRBJ2-1; the D gene is possibly TRBD2 (7 bases). Trimming removed 5 bases at V and 8 bases at J, with 16 bases between. CDR3 size: 14 residues. The germline V gene encodes CDR1 SGHAT and CDR2 FQNNGV. The CDR3 loop reads CASSIGQRDYEQFF. CDR3 coding DNA: TGTGCCAGCAGCATCGGACAGCGGGACTATGAGCAGTTCTTC.

The table lists this clonotype with many counts. This beta chain was picked up by a library intended for alpha chains and is off target, so its count carries little meaning. The J gene is TRBJ2-5, the V gene TRBV20-1; the match to TRBD1 covers 12 bases. Germline V gene lookup returns CDR1 DFQATT and CDR2 SNEGSKA (reference sequence). The CDR3 covers 16 residues. Germline trimming cut 1 base from V and 5 bases from J; bases unmatched to any gene: 8. As DNA, the CDR3 is TGCAGTGCTAGAGGCTCCGGGACAGGGGGCGCCGAGACCCAGTACTTC. Translation gives CSARGSGTGGAETQYF.

This clonotype was counted at least ten times. This beta chain is a stray sequence in a library constructed for alpha chains; its clone size is not meaningful. The chain carries TRBV7-9 and TRBJ2-1; 11 bases map to TRBD2. From germline, CDR1 is SEHNR and CDR2 FQNEAQ (reference sequence). Unmatched junction bases numbered 2, after V lost 5 bases and J lost 2 bases. The CDR3 covers 15 residues. CDR3 protein: CASSRTSGPYNEQFF. The DNA for the CDR3 is TGTGCCAGCAGCCGGACTAGCGGGCCCTACAATGAGCAGTTCTTC.

Sample share makes this clonotype medium-sized. A library made for alpha chains picked up this beta chain off target, so its size means little. This chain uses TRBV10-3 with TRBJ2-1; D is uncertain. This CDR3 contains 14 residues. Between the trimmed V and J ends, which lost 4 bases and 6 bases, there was a span of 13 bases. Germline lookup yields CDR1 ENHRY and CDR2 SYGVKD. The CDR3 nucleotides read TGTGCCATCAGTGCGGCAGAATCTATCAATGAGCAGTTCTTC. It is translated as CAISAAESINEQFF.

This clonotype was seen ten or more times. Within a library made for alpha chains, this beta chain is off target, and its count is uninformative. The CDR3 loop is CASKAGGPRETQYF. The CDR3 DNA sequence: TGTGCCAGCAAGGCGGGAGGGCCGAGGGAGACCCAGTACTTC. The chain recombines TRBV28 with TRBJ2-5; the match to TRBD2 covers 9 bases. The junction had 8 bases not matched to a gene; V was cut back by 7 bases and J by 5 bases. The CDR3 spans 14 residues. Per germline, CDR1 MDHEN and CDR2 SYDVKM.

By proportion, this clonotype is medium-sized (0.01 to 0.1%). Because the library targeted alpha chains, this beta chain is an off-target read whose size means little. The J gene is TRBJ2-6, the V gene TRBV5-5, with D uncertain. The germline gives CDR1 SGHKS, CDR2 YYEKEE (reference sequence). The CDR3 runs 15 residues. Trimming took 7 bases from V and 0 from J, leaving 11 bases between them. The CDR3 DNA reads as TGTGCCAGCGGGCAGCTCTTCTCTGGGGCCAACGTCCTGACTTTC. This codes for CASGQLFSGANVLTF.

This clonotype was recorded at least ten times. Being off target in a library aimed at alpha chains, this beta chain has a size of little meaning. This chain connects TRBV10-2 to TRBJ1-2; 7 nucleotides match TRBD1. This CDR3 region has 15 residues. Trimming took 8 bases from V and 3 from J; bases not matched to a gene: 12. Germline loops: CDR1 WSHSY, CDR2 SAAADI. The DNA for the CDR3 is TGCGCCAGCCGCCAGGGGCAGGGGGGAGACTATGGCTACACCTTC. Its protein product is CASRQGQGGDYGYTF.

This clonotype showed up many times. This beta chain is an unintended read in a library built for alpha chains; its size means little. The chain is built from TRBV20-1 and TRBJ1-4; 9 bases line up with TRBD1. Germline V CDR1 and CDR2: DFQATT, SNEGSKA (reference sequence). V shed 6 bases and J 6 bases; nucleotides not matched to a gene: 11. This CDR3 region has 15 residues. The CDR3 sequence: CSATRDRDKYEKLFF. CDR3 DNA: TGCAGTGCCACCCGGGACAGGGATAAGTATGAAAAACTGTTTTTT.

There are many counts of this clonotype. The library was prepared for alpha chains; this beta chain is a stray read, so its frequency means little. J is TRBJ2-7 and V is TRBV18; no firm D call. V dropped 4 bases and J dropped 1 base, with 5 bases sitting between them. CDR3 length: 12 residues. CDR1 is KGHSH and CDR2 is LQKENI in the germline V gene. CDR3 sequence: CASSLVSYEQYF. CDR3 nucleotides: TGTGCCAGCTCACTAGTATCCTACGAGCAGTACTTC.

In its sample, this clonotype was seen many times. Since it is a stray read in a library aimed at alpha chains, this beta chain has a size that is not meaningful. Here the CDR3 reads CASSLGHSYTF. Here the CDR3 DNA reads TGTGCCAGCAGCTTGGGGCACAGCTACACCTTC. The rearrangement joins TRBV5-5 to TRBJ1-2; D is uncertain. V lost 0 bases, J lost 9 bases, and 6 bases lay in between. The germline CDR1 and CDR2 sequences are SGHKS and YYEKEE (reference sequence). The length of the CDR3 is 11 residues.

The sample holds many counts of this clonotype. This beta chain is an unintended read in a library built for alpha chains; its size means little. This chain joins TRBV4-1 and TRBJ2-1; 7 nucleotides agree with TRBD2. The CDR3 spans 16 residues. Germline V gene sequence: CDR1 MGHRA, CDR2 YSYEKL. Trimming took 0 bases from V and 10 from J; bases not matched to a gene: 12. The CDR3 loop is CASSQDPPLVGGEQFF. CDR3 DNA sequence: TGCGCCAGCAGCCAAGATCCCCCCTTAGTGGGGGGGGAGCAGTTCTTC.

This clonotype was counted ten times or more. The library was prepared for alpha chains; this beta chain is a stray read, so its frequency means little. CDR3 nucleotide sequence: TGTGCCAGCAGCTTCTCCACCGTCGGGACAGGGTTCTATGGCTACACCTTC. It specifies CASSFSTVGTGFYGYTF. The chain links TRBV7-8 to TRBJ1-2; 9 nucleotides agree with TRBD1. The V gene end was trimmed by 3 bases and the J gene end by 4 bases; junction bases not matched to a gene: 12. The CDR3 has 17 amino acids. Germline V gene sequence: CDR1 SGHVS, CDR2 FQNEAQ.

This clonotype was observed many times. For a library built for alpha chains, this beta chain is a stray read; little rests on its size. This chain connects TRBV29-1 to TRBJ2-3, with a tentative D call TRBD2 (7 bases). CDR1 and CDR2 from the germline V gene are SQVTM and ANQGSEA. The CDR3 runs to 14 residues. V shed 3 bases and J shed 4 bases, with 14 bases lying between them. CDR3 loop: CSVERGGQADTQYF. As DNA, the CDR3 is TGCAGCGTTGAGAGGGGGGGGCAGGCAGATACGCAGTATTTT.

This clonotype was counted at least ten times. A library prepared for alpha chains yielded this beta chain as an off-target read; its size is of little meaning. The chain uses TRBV12-3 or TRBV12-4 and TRBJ2-2; TRBD1 is a possible D gene (6 bases). CDR3 size: 15 residues. The V gene lost 8 bases and the J gene lost 4 bases, with 17 bases spanning the gap. The CDR3 coding sequence is TGTGCCAGCTTCACAGGGATGGCTAGCACCGGGGAGCTGTTTTTT. It is translated as CASFTGMASTGELFF.

This clonotype was seen ten or more times. This beta chain was picked up by a library intended for alpha chains and is off target, so its count carries little meaning. This chain joins TRBV29-1 and TRBJ2-1; 9 bases are shared with TRBD2. The germline V gene encodes CDR1 SQVTM and CDR2 ANQGSEA. J gave up 6 bases and V 2 bases, and 14 bases lay outside the gene matches. This CDR3 has 17 amino acids. CDR3 nucleotides: TGCAGCGTTGAATGGCCTGGGCGGGAGGGGCTGACCAATGAGCAGTTCTTC. This gives the protein CSVEWPGREGLTNEQFF.

Notes on this clonotype: Since it is a stray read in a library aimed at alpha chains, this beta chain has a size that is not meaningful. The rearrangement joins TRBV18 to TRBJ2-3, with TRBD2 matching over 7 bases. CDR1 KGHSH and CDR2 LQKENI come from the germline V gene. This CDR3 is built from 15 residues. V shed 0 bases and J 3 bases; nucleotides not matched to a gene: 3. CDR3 nucleotide sequence: TGTGCCAGCTCACCACCGGGCGGGAGAACAGATACGCAGTATTTT. The encoded protein is CASSPPGGRTDTQYF.

As regards this clonotype: This may come from a read error, since a much larger clone is one base off. The library was built for alpha chains, so this beta chain is an off-target read and its size means little. The rearrangement joins TRBV20-1 to TRBJ2-5; 9 bases map to TRBD2. The CDR3 sequence is 18 residues long. Unmatched junction bases numbered 16, after V lost 0 bases and J lost 5 bases. Germline V CDR1 and CDR2: DFQATT, SNEGSKA (reference sequence). The CDR3 DNA follows: TGCAGTGCTAGAGATCGGGCGACTAGCGGTTTCCCAAGGGAGACCCAGTACTTC. Translating gives CSARDRATSGFPRETQYF.

On this clonotype itself: This beta chain is a stray sequence in a library constructed for alpha chains; its clone size is not meaningful. The chain recombines TRBV5-1 with TRBJ2-1, with TRBD2 identical over 11 bases. J was trimmed by 3 bases and V by 4 bases; bases with no gene match: 3. CDR3 length: 15 amino acids. Looked up from germline, CDR1 is SGHRS and CDR2 is YFSETQ. The CDR3 coding sequence is TGCGCCAGCAGCATAGGGACTAGCGGCTACAATGAGCAGTTCTTC. As protein: CASSIGTSGYNEQFF.

By share of the sample, this clonotype is medium-sized (0.01 to 0.1%). Since the library was made to target alpha chains, this beta chain is a stray read and its abundance is not meaningful. This CDR3 is CSVARQHSTDTQYF. CDR3 sequence (DNA): TGCAGCGTTGCTCGCCAGCATAGCACAGATACGCAGTATTTT. The gene calls are TRBV29-1 and TRBJ2-3; no clear D gene. CDR1 is SQVTM, CDR2 ANQGSEA, per germline. The CDR3 extends over 14 amino acids. V was clipped by 4 bases and J by 0 bases, with 11 bases between them.

This clonotype was observed many times. The library was designed around alpha chains, so this beta chain is a stray read whose abundance carries little weight. The chain uses TRBV12-3 or TRBV12-4 and TRBJ2-1, with D perhaps given as TRBD1 or TRBD2 (5 bases each). The germline V and J ends were trimmed by 5 bases and 6 bases, with 14 bases remaining between them. The CDR3 extends over 14 amino acids. The CDR3 DNA reads TGTGCCAGCAGTCCGGGACCGAACTTCAATGAGCAGTTCTTC. This sequence encodes CASSPGPNFNEQFF.

The table lists this clonotype with many counts. Being off target in a library aimed at alpha chains, this beta chain has a size of little meaning. The V gene is TRBV4-1, the J gene TRBJ1-5, with no clear D. CDR3 length: 13 amino acids. V lost 3 bases and J lost 5, with 8 bases in between. The germline V gene encodes CDR1 MGHRA and CDR2 YSYEKL. The CDR3 coding sequence is TGCGCCAGCAGCCAGTACATCGATCAGCCCCAGCATTTT. It translates to CASSQYIDQPQHF.

This clonotype has ten or more counts. For a library built for alpha chains, this beta chain is a stray read; little rests on its size. V gene TRBV28 combines with J gene TRBJ1-2, with 7 nucleotides matching TRBD1. Germline CDR1 MDHEN, CDR2 SYDVKM. Losses at the gene ends were 7 bases for V and 5 bases for J; bases not matched to a gene: 10. The CDR3 loop spans 14 amino acids. CDR3 residues: CASTRERGRYGYTF. The CDR3 region has the DNA TGTGCCAGCACCCGAGAGAGGGGGCGGTATGGCTACACCTTC.